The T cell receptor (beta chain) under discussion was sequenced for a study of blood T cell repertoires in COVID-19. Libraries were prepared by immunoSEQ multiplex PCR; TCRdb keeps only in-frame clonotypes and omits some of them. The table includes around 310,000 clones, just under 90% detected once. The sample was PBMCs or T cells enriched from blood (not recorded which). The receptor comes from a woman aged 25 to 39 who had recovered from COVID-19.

CDR3 amino acids: CACSGANYGYTF. CDR3 DNA: TGTGCCTGTTCCGGGGCTAACTATGGCTACACCTTC. The V call is TRBV30, the J call TRBJ1-2; D gene ambiguous. V dropped 6 bases and J dropped 0 bases, with 8 bases sitting between them. The CDR3 length is 12 residues. Germline V gives CDR1 GTSNPN, CDR2 SVGIG (reference sequence).